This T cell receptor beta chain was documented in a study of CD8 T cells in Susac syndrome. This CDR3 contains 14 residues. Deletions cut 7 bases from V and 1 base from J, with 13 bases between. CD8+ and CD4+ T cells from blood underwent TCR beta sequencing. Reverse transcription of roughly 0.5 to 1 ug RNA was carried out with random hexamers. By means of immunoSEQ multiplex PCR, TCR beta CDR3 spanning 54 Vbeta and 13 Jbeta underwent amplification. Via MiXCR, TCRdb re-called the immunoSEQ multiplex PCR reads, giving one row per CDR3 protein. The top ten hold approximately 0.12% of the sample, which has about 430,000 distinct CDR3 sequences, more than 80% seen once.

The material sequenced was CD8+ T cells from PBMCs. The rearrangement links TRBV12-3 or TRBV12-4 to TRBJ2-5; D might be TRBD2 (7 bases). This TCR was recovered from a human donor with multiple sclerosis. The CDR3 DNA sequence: TGTGCCAGCACCTTGCGGGGGCTCCAAGAGACCCAGTACTTC. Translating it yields CASTLRGLQETQYF.